This TCR beta chain was identified in a study of blood T cells in healthy people across ages. Study-wide points: Because donor CMV status was unknown, expanded clonotype changes were possibly confounded.

With a J-beta primer mix and a sample-barcoded 5' primer, a second PCR ran 7 to 11 cycles. TCRdb used MiXCR to reprocess the 5' RACE reads, holding one entry per CDR3 protein. The sample lists 1 million or so distinct CDR3 sequences; 35% to 55% were seen once. This clonotype was observed a few times. Its specificity is not known. The sequence was obtained from a woman aged 55-70 years in good health. Specimen: blood.

Here the CDR3 DNA reads TGCGCCAGCAGCCAAACCGGGACTTACGGGGAGACCCAGTACTTC. Translation: CASSQTGTYGETQYF. This sequence joins TRBV4-1 and TRBJ2-5; maybe TRBD2 (6 bases). Trimming removed 2 bases at V and 5 bases at J, with 15 bases between. CDR3 length: 15 amino acids. CDR1 MGHRA and CDR2 YSYEKL come from the germline V gene.